This T cell receptor (beta chain) was recorded in a study of blood T cell repertoires in COVID-19. Study context: T cells, B-cell-depleted T cells, or PBMCs supplied cDNA or gDNA.

Germline V lookup: CDR1 GTSNPN, CDR2 SVGIG (reference sequence). The CDR3 has 14 amino acids. The V end was cut by 0 bases, the J end by 4 bases, with 13 bases between. The age range of participants was 18 to 89 years, with residence in about 25 US areas. As originally analysed: By means of reference gene primer amplification, nucleated cell counts were estimated. Here immunoSEQ multiplex PCR was the method, and the copy in TCRdb shows in-frame clones only, minus some. The DNA was the basis for D and trimming; V, J and clone size are from that table. Found here are more than 250,000 clones, 70% to 90% of them singletons; the top ten hold approximately 5.2%. This clone was seen only once.

V is TRBV30 and J is TRBJ2-7; D gene unclear. The sequencing input was PBMCs or T cells enriched from blood (not recorded which). This TCR came from a woman in her 30s who had recovered from COVID-19. CDR3 sequence: CAWSVELNPYEQYF. As DNA, the CDR3 is TGTGCCTGGAGTGTTGAGTTGAACCCTTACGAGCAGTACTTC.